A selection of T cell receptor beta chains follows, all from one sample in a study of T-cell reconstitution after alpha-beta-depleted transplantation in children. TCRdb independently ran MiXCR on the PCR reads; one entry per CDR3 protein. The sample includes about 200,000 distinct CDR3 sequences, about 6% of them seen just once. The sequencing used PBMCs, collected before TCRalphabeta/CD19-depleted stem cell transplant. The receptor source for this set is a girl in the first two years of life with combined immunodeficiency, due to receive a stem cell transplant. Each CDR3 is given with its conserved first and last residue. A D gene is named only where the DNA matches it firmly.

>15|TRBD1|TRBJ2-7|TRBV29-1
CSVHWTGGETYEQYF
>16|-|TRBJ2-3|TRBV7-9
CASSRYVEAFTDTQYF
>13|-|TRBJ1-2|TRBV5-6
CASSLVSDYGYTF
>19|TRBD1|TRBJ2-2|TRBV2
CASCFSPGTGRDSTGELFF
>15|TRBD2|TRBJ2-1|TRBV5-4
CASSPHMTSGNEQFF
>19|TRBD2|TRBJ2-1|TRBV4-2
CASSQVGTGGPSYYNEQFF
>15|TRBD1|TRBJ2-7|TRBV7-9
CASSPRDRDPYEQYF
>14|TRBD2|TRBJ2-7|TRBV10-3
CAISEGSGSREQYF
>18|TRBD2|TRBJ2-1|TRBV28
CASSFTLAGTSSYNEQFF
>14|TRBD2|TRBJ2-7|TRBV12-3/TRBV12-4
CASRRTSGTYEQYF
>14|-|TRBJ2-5|TRBV7-8
CASSSLPGVKTQYF
>16|-|TRBJ1-1|TRBV11-3
CASSLIPGHTNTEAFF
>14|-|TRBJ2-7|TRBV6-1
CASSTIGSSYEQYF
>14|TRBD2|TRBJ2-7|TRBV9
CASSVGTSTYEQYF
>15|TRBD2|TRBJ2-7|TRBV5-8
CAICQTSGGSYEQYF
>16|TRBD1|TRBJ2-1|TRBV20-1
CSARGSGQIAYNEQFF
>16|-|TRBJ2-3|TRBV7-8
CASSQNEGLFTDTQYF
>15|TRBD2|TRBJ2-3|TRBV7-9
CASSSSGEPRDTQYF
>15|-|TRBJ2-3|TRBV12-3/TRBV12-4
CASSFLLGAGDTQYF
>13|-|TRBJ1-3|TRBV20-1
CSAPIVSGNTIYF
>16|TRBD1|TRBJ2-3|TRBV11-2
CASSSPKTGGGDTQYF
>15|-|TRBJ2-7|TRBV4-3
CASSHSRADPHEQYF
>17|TRBD1|TRBJ2-1|TRBV7-8
CASSLQGADFYYNEQFF
>15|-|TRBJ2-1|TRBV6-1
CASNQGHQFYNEQFF
>13|TRBD1|TRBJ2-7|TRBV7-8
CASNNRGTYEQYF
>15|-|TRBJ2-1|TRBV7-9
CASSRDVDRVNEQFF
>13|TRBD1|TRBJ2-7|TRBV27
CASSLYQRTGLYF
>15|TRBD1|TRBJ2-7|TRBV5-1
CASSFTGVRGYEQYF
>15|-|TRBJ2-1|TRBV28
CASSFENWAYNEQFF
>13|TRBD1|TRBJ1-3|TRBV25-1
CASSGRTGKTIYF
>14|TRBD1|TRBJ1-1|TRBV6-5
CASSYRDRNTEAFF
>14|-|TRBJ2-3|TRBV3-1
CASSQDLTGSTQYF
>13|-|TRBJ1-1|TRBV5-1
CASSFFLQAEAFF
>11|-|TRBJ2-1|TRBV6-2/TRBV6-3
CASSHESGQFF
>16|TRBD1|TRBJ2-5|TRBV9
CASSGTGTGRGETQYF
>16|-|TRBJ2-3|TRBV6-5
CASSYRGETYTDTQYF
>15|-|TRBJ2-3|TRBV5-6
CASSLERRVGDTQYF
>13|-|TRBJ1-2|TRBV12-3/TRBV12-4
CASSKQGNYGYTF
>17|TRBD2|TRBJ2-1|TRBV14
CASSQGVGLANYNEQFF
>12|TRBD1|TRBJ2-1|TRBV29-1
CSGLTETGGQFF
>16|-|TRBJ2-7|TRBV5-6
CASSGWGLGHRHEQYF
>14|-|TRBJ1-1|TRBV7-9
CASSLVGLGTEAFF
>18|-|TRBJ1-1|TRBV6-6
CALSYQGLNSQMNTEAFF
>15|TRBD2|TRBJ2-2|TRBV13
CASSAAGVYTGELFF
>14|TRBD1|TRBJ1-5|TRBV6-1
CASTPQGMGQPQHF
>17|-|TRBJ2-2|TRBV7-3
CASSLVPGVANTGELFF
>16|TRBD1|TRBJ2-3|TRBV3-1
CASSQDRGPGTDTQYF
>19|TRBD2|TRBJ2-3|TRBV7-3
CASSLTETSGGPSGDTQYF
>13|-|TRBJ2-1|TRBV20-1
CSARSLGDYEQFF
>13|TRBD2|TRBJ2-7|TRBV29-1
CSVATSGFYEQYF
>17|-|TRBJ2-1|TRBV9
CASSVAPLGGQSNEQFF
>14|TRBD2|TRBJ2-3|TRBV29-1
CSVGTSGSPDTQYF
>12|-|TRBJ2-7|TRBV29-1
CSVRGPKDEQYF